The source of this T cell receptor (beta chain) is a study of blood T cell repertoires in COVID-19. Study context: COVID-19 samples, acute and convalescent, were from the United States, Italy and Spain.

V trimming: 6 bases; J trimming: 6 bases; junction bases outside the gene matches: 10. Germline values: CDR1 SNHLY, CDR2 FYNNEI. The CDR3 loop spans 14 amino acids. Only in-frame clones appear in the TCRdb table, and some are missing; sequencing was by immunoSEQ multiplex PCR. The sample records under 130,000 clones, approximately 80% being singletons. The sequencing input was peripheral blood. J is TRBJ1-2 and V is TRBV2; 7 positions match TRBD1. The sequence was collected from a woman in her 70s with acute or convalescent COVID-19. The CDR3 DNA reads TGTGCCAGCAGGGATGGGGACAGCGACCATGGCTACACCTTC. Protein sequence: CASRDGDSDHGYTF.